This TCR beta chain was obtained from a study of T cells in localized non-small cell lung cancer. This clone appeared a single time. Its antigen is unknown. Whole-study results and caveats: There was an association of higher blood T cell density with longer overall survival. Uninvolved adjacent lung had more T cell clonality than any other tissue, topping tumor.

The CDR3 extends over 15 amino acids. Germline CDR1 reads MDHEN; CDR2 reads SYDVKM. Trimming left V 5 bases short and J 5 bases short, with 16 bases between. Method: immunoSEQ multiplex PCR; TCRdb's copy keeps in-frame clones and lacks some. Of 100,000 to 150,000 clones in the sample, 80% to 90% are singletons; the top ten hold around 1.7%. The sample in question was peripheral blood, obtained before any cancer treatment. The sequence came from a female donor at least 60 years old with stage I lung adenocarcinoma. The rearrangement joins TRBV28 to TRBJ2-1; tentatively, D is TRBD1 (5 bases). The DNA of the CDR3 is TGTGCCAGCAGTCCCCCAGGGTTAGGTAACAATGAGCAGTTCTTC. It translates to CASSPPGLGNNEQFF.